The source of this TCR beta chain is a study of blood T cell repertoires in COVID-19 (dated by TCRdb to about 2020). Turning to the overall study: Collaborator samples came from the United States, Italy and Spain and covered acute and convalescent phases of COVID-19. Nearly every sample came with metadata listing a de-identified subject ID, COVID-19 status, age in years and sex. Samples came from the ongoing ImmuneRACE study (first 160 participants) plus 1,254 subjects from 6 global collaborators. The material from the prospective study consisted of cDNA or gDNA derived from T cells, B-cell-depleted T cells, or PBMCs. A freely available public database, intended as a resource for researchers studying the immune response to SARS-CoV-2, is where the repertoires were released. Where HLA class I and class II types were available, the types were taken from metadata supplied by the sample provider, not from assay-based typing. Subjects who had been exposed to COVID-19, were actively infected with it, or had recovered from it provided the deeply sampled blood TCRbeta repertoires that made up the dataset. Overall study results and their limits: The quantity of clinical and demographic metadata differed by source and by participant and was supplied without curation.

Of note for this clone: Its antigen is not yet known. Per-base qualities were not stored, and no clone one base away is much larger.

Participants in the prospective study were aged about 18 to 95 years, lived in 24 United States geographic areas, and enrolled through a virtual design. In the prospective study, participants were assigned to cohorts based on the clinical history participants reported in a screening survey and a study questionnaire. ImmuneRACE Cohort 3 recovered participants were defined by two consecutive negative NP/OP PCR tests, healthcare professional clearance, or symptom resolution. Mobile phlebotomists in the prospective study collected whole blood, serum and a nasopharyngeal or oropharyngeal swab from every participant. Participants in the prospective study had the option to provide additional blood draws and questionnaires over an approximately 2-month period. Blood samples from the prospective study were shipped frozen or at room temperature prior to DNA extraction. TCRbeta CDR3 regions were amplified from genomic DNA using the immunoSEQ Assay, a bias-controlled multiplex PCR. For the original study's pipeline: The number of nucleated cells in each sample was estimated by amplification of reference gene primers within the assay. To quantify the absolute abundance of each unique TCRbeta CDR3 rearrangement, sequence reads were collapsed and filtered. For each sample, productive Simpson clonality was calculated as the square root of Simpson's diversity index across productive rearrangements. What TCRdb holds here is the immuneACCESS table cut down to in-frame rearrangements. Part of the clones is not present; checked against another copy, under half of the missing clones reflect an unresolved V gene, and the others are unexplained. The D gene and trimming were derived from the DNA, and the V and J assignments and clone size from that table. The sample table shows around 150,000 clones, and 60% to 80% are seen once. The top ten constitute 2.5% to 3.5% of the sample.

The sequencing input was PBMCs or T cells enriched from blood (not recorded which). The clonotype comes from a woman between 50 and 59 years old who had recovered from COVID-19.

The CDR3 protein is CATFSSGNTIYF. In nucleotides, the sequence is TGTGCCACCTTCAGCTCTGGAAACACCATATATTTT. This chain is built from TRBV10-3 and TRBJ1-3; no D segment can be confidently identified. V is shortened by 10 bases, J by 0 bases, and the region joining them spans 7 bases. The CDR3 has 12 amino acids, counting the end cysteine and phenylalanine. Only the CDR3 portion is preserved as DNA: 36 bases, with reading frame beginning at the first base. CDR1 and CDR2 are read off the germline V gene as ENHRY and SYGVKD.